This T cell receptor (beta chain) was sequenced in a study of shared clonotypes between healthy human individuals. Concerning this clone itself: Its specificity is unknown.

CD45RO-negative cells were positively selected for CCR7, leaving out terminally differentiated effector memory CD45RA+ cells. Profiling relied on immunoSEQ multiplex PCR, and the TCRdb table lists in-frame clones only, not all of them. The data contain 450,000 to 700,000 clones, less than 97% of them seen just once; the ten biggest clones take up 0.11%. Study outcomes and limitations: Among several donors, approximately 5% of naive CD4 clonotypes were found in common. Investigators expected sequencing depth to affect clonotype sharing among donors.

The J segment lost 3 bases and the V segment lost 0 bases, leaving 4 bases of the junction unmatched. The CDR3 runs 15 residues. The germline gives CDR1 SGDLS, CDR2 YYNGEE. The receptor's source is a woman aged 25 to 39 in good health. The chain is built from TRBV9 and TRBJ2-7; 9 bases agree with TRBD1. What was sequenced was naive CD8+ T cells sorted from blood. CDR3 sequence reads: CASSVGGQGHYEQYF. The CDR3 DNA sequence: TGTGCCAGCAGCGTAGGAGGACAGGGGCACTACGAGCAGTACTTC.